The entry below describes one T cell receptor beta chain. This sample was taken from a study of radiotherapy plus CTLA-4 blockade in lung cancer. Overall study: Objective responses arose in approximately 17% of patients, and 31% experienced disease control.

The germline V gene has CDR1 SGHVS and CDR2 FQNEAQ. The CDR3 totals 15 residues. The V gene lost 6 bases and the J gene lost 6 bases, with 19 bases spanning the gap. The method was immunoSEQ multiplex PCR; TCRdb's version includes in-frame clones alone and lacks a portion of them. The sample records some 87,000 clones, about 80% being singletons. This chain joins TRBV7-8 and TRBJ2-3; no firm D call. The sequence was obtained from a human donor with non-small cell lung cancer that progressed on radiotherapy plus ipilimumab. The sequencing used peripheral blood, collected from a patient treated with radiotherapy plus ipilimumab. The CDR3 loop is CASRQRPVSFDTQYF. The DNA of the CDR3 is TGTGCCAGCAGACAACGGCCAGTTTCTTTTGATACGCAGTATTTT. Using reference TRBV7-8 and TRBJ2-3 for the parts outside the CDR3, the full variable domain is GAGVSQSPRYKVAKRGQDVALRCDPISGHVSLFWYQQALGQGPEFLTYFQNEAQLDKSGLPSDRFFAERPEGSVSTLKIQRTQQEDSAVYLCASRQRPVSFDTQYFGPGTRLTVL.